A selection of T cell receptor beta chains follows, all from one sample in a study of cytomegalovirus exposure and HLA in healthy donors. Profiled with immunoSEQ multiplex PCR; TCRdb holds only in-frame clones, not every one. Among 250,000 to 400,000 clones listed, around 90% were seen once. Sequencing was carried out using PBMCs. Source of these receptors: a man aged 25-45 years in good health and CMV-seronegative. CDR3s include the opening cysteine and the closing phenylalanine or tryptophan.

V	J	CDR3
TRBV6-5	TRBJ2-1	CASSYLAGGQGEQFF
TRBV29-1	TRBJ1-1	CSVSPTGTEAFF
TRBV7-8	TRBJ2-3	CASSLGLARTDTQYF
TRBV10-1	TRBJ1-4	CASTFPWAPGSEKLFF
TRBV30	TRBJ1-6	CAWRDRGNSPLHF
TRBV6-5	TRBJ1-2	CASSRREIIDGYTF
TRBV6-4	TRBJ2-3	CASSDSESDTQYF
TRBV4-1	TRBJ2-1	CASSVPYNEQFF
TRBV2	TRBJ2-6	CAIPPGQLSGANVLTF
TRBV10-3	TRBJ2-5	CAIGAGGTQYF
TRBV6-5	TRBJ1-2	CASSSTGAAGLHGYTF
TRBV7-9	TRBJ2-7	CASSLAQGTSYEQYF
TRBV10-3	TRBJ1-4	CAISEGASNEKLFF
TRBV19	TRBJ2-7	CASKDSVSYEQYF
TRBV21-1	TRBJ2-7	CARRTDGTYEQYF
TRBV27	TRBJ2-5	CASSSLAGFTQETQYF
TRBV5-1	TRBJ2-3	CASSLFAAGQGTDTQYF
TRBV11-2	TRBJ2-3	CASSLRLAGESTQYF
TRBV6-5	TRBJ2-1	CASSYGQGARYNEQFF
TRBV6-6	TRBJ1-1	CASSYSPYSTEAFF
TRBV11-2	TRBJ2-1	CASSLGSTSGGAYEQFF
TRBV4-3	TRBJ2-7	CASSQVLHGSYEQYF
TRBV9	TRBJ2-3	CASSVLDYYTDTQYF
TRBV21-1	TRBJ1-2	CASSKAHKKRGYTF
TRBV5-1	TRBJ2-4	CASTKDEGRKNIQYF
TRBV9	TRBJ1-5	CASSAQGASNQPQHF
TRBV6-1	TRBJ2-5	CASSEFGAGMSVQETQYF
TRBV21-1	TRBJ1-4	CASDRRDREPPGKLFF
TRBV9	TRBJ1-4	CASSPGTGVLSSNEKLFF
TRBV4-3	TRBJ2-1	CASRHRVTDREQFF
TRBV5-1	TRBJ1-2	CASRSSQGDYGYTF
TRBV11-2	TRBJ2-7	CASSLTQYEQYF
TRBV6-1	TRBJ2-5	CASSGEIQETQYF
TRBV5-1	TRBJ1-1	CASSLIAGTGVNTEAFF
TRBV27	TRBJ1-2	CASSRQGALFNYGYTF